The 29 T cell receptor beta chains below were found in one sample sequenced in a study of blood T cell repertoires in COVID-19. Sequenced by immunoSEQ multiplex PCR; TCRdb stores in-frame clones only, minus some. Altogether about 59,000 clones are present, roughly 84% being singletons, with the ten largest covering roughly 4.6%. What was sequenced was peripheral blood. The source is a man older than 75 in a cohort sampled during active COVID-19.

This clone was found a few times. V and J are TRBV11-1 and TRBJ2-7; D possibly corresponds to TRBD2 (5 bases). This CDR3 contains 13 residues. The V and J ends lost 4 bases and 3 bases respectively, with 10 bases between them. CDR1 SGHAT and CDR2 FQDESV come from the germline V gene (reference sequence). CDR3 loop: CASSSGLGYEQYF. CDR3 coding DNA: TGTGCCAGCAGCTCAGGACTCGGCTACGAGCAGTACTTC.

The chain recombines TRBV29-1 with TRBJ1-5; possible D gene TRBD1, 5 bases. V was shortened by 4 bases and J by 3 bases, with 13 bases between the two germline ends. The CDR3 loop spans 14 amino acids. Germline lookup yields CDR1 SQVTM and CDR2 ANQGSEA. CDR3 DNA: TGCAGCGTTGCGGACACCGAGCTCAATCAGCCCCAGCATTTT. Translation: CSVADTELNQPQHF.

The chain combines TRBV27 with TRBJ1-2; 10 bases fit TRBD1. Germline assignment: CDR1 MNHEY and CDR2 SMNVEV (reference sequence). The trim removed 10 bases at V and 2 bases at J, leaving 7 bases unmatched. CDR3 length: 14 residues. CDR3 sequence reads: CATQTGQGNYGYTF. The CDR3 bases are TGTGCCACCCAAACGGGACAGGGGAACTATGGCTACACCTTC.

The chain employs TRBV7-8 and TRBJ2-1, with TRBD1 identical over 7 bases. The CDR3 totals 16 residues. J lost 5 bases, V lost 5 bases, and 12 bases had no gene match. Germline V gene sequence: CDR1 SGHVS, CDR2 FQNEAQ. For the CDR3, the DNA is TGTGCCAGCAGCCCCCAGAGGGGGCGAGGGCACAATGAGCAGTTCTTC. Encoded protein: CASSPQRGRGHNEQFF.

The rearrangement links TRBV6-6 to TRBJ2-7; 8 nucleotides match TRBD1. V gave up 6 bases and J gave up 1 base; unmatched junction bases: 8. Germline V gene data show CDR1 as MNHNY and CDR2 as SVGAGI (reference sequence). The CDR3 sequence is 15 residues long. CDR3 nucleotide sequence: TGTGCCAGCAGACCCGGGACAGGTTTTTCCTACGAGCAGTACTTC. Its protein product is CASRPGTGFSYEQYF.

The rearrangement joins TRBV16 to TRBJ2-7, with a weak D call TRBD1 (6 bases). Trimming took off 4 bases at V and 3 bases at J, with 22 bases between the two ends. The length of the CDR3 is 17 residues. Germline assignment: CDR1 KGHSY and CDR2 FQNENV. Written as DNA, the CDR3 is TGTGCCAGCAGCCCGTCGCAGCCGGGACACCCGAACTACGAGCAGTACTTC. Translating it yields CASSPSQPGHPNYEQYF.

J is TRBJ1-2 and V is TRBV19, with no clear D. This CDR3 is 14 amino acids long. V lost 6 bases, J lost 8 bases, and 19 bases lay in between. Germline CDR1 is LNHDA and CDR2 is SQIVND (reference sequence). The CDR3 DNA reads TGTGCCAGTAGCGCAGCGAAAGAATATGGGGGCTACACCTTC. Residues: CASSAAKEYGGYTF.

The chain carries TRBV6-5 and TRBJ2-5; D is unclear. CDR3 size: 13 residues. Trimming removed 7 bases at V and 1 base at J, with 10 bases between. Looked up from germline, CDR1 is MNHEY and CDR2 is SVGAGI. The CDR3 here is CASTTPSQETQYF. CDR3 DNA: TGTGCCAGCACTACCCCGAGCCAAGAGACCCAGTACTTC.

In nucleotides, the CDR3 is TGTGCCACCAACAGGGGGGATAACTATGGCTACACCTTC. It codes for CATNRGDNYGYTF. The rearrangement joins TRBV10-3 to TRBJ1-2; 8 bases line up with TRBD1. Trimming cost V 10 bases and J 1 base; bases outside gene matches: 5. The CDR3 has 13 amino acids. Germline lookup yields CDR1 ENHRY and CDR2 SYGVKD.

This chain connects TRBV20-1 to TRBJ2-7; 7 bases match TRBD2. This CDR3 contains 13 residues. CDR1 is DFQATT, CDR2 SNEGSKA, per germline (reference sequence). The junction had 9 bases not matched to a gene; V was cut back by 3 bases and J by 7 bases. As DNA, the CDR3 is TGCAGTGCTAGTTTTGCGGGAGAGAGGGAGCAGTACTTC. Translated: CSASFAGEREQYF.

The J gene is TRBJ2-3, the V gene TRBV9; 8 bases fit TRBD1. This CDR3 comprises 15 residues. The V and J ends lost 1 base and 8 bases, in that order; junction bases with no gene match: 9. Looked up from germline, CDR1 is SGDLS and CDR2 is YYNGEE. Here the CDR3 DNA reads TGTGCCAGCAGCGTACAGGCAGGGGGCTTGGGTACGCAGTATTTT. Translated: CASSVQAGGLGTQYF.

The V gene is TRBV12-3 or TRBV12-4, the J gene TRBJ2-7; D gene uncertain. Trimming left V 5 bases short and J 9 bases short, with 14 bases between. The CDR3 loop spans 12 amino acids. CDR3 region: CASSQDKLRQYF. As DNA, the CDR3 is TGTGCCAGCAGTCAAGACAAGCTGAGGCAGTACTTC.

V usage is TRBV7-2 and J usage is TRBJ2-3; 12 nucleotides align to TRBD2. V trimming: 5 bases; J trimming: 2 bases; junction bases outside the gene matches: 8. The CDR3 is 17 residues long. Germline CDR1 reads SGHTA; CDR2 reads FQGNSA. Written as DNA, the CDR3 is TGTGCCAGCAGCCCCCGACTAGCGGGGGTCACCACAGATACGCAGTATTTT. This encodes CASSPRLAGVTTDTQYF.

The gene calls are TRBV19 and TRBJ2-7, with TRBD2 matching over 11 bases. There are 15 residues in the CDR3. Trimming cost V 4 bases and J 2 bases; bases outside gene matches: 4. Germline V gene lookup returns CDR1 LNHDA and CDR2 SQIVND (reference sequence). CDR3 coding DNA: TGTGCCAGTAGTAAACTAGCGGGAGACACCTACGAGCAGTACTTC. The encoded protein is CASSKLAGDTYEQYF. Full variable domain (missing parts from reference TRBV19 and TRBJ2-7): DGGITQSPKYLFRKEGQNVTLSCEQNLNHDAMYWYRQDPGQGLRLIYYSQIVNDFQKGDIAEGYSVSREKKESFPLTVTSAQKNPTAFYLCASSKLAGDTYEQYFGPGTRLTVT.

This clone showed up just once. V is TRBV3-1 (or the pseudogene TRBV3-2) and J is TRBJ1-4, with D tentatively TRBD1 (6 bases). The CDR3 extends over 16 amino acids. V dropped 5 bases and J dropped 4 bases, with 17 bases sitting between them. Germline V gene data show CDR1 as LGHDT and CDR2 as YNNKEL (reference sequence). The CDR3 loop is CASSTSGTQNNEKLFF. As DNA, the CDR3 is TGTGCCAGCAGCACATCCGGGACACAAAATAATGAAAAACTGTTTTTT.

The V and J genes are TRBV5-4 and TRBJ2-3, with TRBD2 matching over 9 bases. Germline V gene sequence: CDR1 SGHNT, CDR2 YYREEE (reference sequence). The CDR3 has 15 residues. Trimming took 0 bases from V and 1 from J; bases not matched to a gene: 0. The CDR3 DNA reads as TGTGCCAGCAGCTTGGGGACTAGCGGCACAGATACGCAGTATTTT. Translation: CASSLGTSGTDTQYF.

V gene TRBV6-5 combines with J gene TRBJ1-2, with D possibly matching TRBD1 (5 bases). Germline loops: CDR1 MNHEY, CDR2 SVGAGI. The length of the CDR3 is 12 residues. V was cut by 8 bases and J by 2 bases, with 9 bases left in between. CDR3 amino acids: CASAGDNYGYTF. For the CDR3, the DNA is TGTGCCAGCGCGGGGGACAACTATGGCTACACCTTC.

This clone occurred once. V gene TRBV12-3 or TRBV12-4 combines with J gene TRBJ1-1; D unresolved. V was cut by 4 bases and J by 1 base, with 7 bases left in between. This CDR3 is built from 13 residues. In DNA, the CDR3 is TGTGCCAGCAGTTATGCAGGGAACACTGAAGCTTTCTTT. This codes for CASSYAGNTEAFF.

CDR3 loop: CASSLGQGGPDQPQHF. In nucleotides, the CDR3 is TGCGCCAGCAGCTTGGGACAGGGGGGCCCGGATCAGCCCCAGCATTTT. The rearrangement links TRBV5-1 to TRBJ1-5; 9 positions agree with TRBD1. CDR1 and CDR2 from the germline V gene are SGHRS and YFSETQ. Unmatched junction bases numbered 6, after V lost 0 bases and J lost 5 bases. This CDR3 comprises 16 residues.

The DNA of the CDR3 is TGTGCCAGCAGTGAAAGCCCAGATACGCAGTATTTT. This sequence encodes CASSESPDTQYF. The gene calls are TRBV2 and TRBJ2-3; no reliable D call. Germline V gene sequence: CDR1 SNHLY, CDR2 FYNNEI. This CDR3 has 12 residues. V was clipped by 2 bases and J by 4 bases, with 4 bases between them.

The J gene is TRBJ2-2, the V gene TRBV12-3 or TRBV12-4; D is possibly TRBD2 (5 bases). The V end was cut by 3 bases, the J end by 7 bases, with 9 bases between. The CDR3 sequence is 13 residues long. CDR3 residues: CASSFDRDGELFF. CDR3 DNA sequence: TGTGCCAGCAGTTTTGACCGGGACGGGGAGCTGTTTTTT.

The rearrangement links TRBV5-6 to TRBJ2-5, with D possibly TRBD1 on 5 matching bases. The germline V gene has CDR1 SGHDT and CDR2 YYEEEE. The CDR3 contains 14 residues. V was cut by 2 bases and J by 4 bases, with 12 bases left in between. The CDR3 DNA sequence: TGTGCCAGCAGCTTTTCTTCAGGGCGAGAGACCCAGTACTTC. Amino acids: CASSFSSGRETQYF.

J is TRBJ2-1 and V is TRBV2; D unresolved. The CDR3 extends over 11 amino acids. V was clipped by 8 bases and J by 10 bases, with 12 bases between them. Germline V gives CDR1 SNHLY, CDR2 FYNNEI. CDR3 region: CASVSIEEQFF. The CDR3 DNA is TGTGCCAGCGTTTCGATAGAAGAGCAGTTCTTC.

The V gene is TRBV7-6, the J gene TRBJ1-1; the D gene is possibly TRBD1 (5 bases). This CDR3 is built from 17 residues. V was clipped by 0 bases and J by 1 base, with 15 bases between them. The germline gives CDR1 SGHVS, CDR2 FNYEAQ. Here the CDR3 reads CASSLAKDTTRNTEAFF. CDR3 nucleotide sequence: TGTGCCAGCAGCTTAGCGAAGGACACAACGAGGAACACTGAAGCTTTCTTT.

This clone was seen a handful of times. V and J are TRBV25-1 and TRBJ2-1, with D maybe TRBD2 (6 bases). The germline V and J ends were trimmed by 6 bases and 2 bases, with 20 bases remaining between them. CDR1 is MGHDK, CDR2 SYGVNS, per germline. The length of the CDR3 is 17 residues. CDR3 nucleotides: TGTGCCAGCAGAGGGGACTCCCAAGGACTCGCCTACAATGAGCAGTTCTTC. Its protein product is CASRGDSQGLAYNEQFF. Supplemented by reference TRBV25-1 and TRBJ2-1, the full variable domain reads EADIYQTPRYLVIGTGKKITLECSQTMGHDKMYWYQQDPGMELHLIHYSYGVNSTEKGDLSSESTVSRIRTEHFPLTLESARPSHTSQYLCASRGDSQGLAYNEQFFGPGTRLTVL.

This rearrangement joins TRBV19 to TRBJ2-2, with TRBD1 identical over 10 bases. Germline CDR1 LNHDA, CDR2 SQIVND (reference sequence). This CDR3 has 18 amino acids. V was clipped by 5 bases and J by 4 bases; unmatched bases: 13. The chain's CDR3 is CASSFGLGTGDFTGELFF. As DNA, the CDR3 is TGTGCCAGTAGTTTCGGCCTCGGGACAGGGGATTTCACCGGGGAGCTGTTTTTT.

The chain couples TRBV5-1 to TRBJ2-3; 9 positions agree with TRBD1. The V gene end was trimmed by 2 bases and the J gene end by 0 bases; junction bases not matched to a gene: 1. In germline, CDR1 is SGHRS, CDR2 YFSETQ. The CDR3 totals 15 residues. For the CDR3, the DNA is TGCGCCAGCAGCTTACAGGGGGCAAGCACAGATACGCAGTATTTT. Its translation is CASSLQGASTDTQYF.

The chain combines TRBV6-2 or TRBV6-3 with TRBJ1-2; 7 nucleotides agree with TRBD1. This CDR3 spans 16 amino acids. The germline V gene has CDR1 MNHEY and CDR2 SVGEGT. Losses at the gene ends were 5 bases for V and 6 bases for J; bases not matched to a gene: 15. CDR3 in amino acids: CASSPLGDRAKDGYTF. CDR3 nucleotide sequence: TGTGCCAGCAGTCCGCTCGGCGACAGGGCAAAGGATGGCTACACCTTC.

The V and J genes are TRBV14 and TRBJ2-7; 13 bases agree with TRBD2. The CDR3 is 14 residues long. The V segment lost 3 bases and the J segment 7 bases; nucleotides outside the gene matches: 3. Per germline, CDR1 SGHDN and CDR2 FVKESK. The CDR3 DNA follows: TGTGCCAGCAGCCATGGACTAGCGGGAGATGAGCAGTACTTC. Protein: CASSHGLAGDEQYF.